What follows are 8 T cell receptor beta chains derived from one specimen sequenced in a study of shared clonotypes between healthy human individuals. Profiling relied on immunoSEQ multiplex PCR, and the TCRdb table lists in-frame clones only, not all of them. The sample lists approximately 2,300,000 clones, 92% occurring once. Sequencing was done on a sample of naive CD4+ T cells from PBMCs. Documented subset: CD45RA+ positively selected. Receptor source: a man younger than 35 in good health. Some clones in this sample may be carry-over from other donors' samples.

V is TRBV28 and J is TRBJ1-1, with a possible D match to TRBD1 (5 bases). Germline V gene lookup returns CDR1 MDHEN and CDR2 SYDVKM. V lost 5 bases and J 13 bases, leaving 23 bases between the germline ends. The CDR3 covers 14 residues. CDR3 protein: CASSQTGDFLLVFF. CDR3 sequence (DNA): TGTGCCAGCAGTCAAACAGGTGACTTTCTTCTTGTTTTCTTT.

The gene calls are TRBV28 and TRBJ1-1; no clear D. Germline V CDR1 and CDR2: MDHEN, SYDVKM. The CDR3 has 15 residues. V lost 1 base and J 1 base, leaving 10 bases between the germline ends. The CDR3 reads CASSLSSLKNTEAFF. Written as DNA, the CDR3 is TGTGCCAGCAGTTTATCCAGCCTGAAGAACACTGAAGCTTTCTTT.

The genes are TRBV10-3 and TRBJ2-7, with a tentative D call TRBD1 (6 bases). Germline lookup yields CDR1 ENHRY and CDR2 SYGVKD. Trimming pared 4 bases from V and 5 bases from J, leaving 12 bases between. The CDR3 sequence is 13 residues long. In DNA, the CDR3 is TGTGCCATCAGTGGGTCAGGGGCCCACGAGCAGTACTTC. This translates into CAISGSGAHEQYF.

In its sample, this clone was seen a few times. V gene TRBV12-5 combines with J gene TRBJ1-5; no clear D. This CDR3 is 13 amino acids long. Per germline, CDR1 LGHNT and CDR2 FRNRAP. V was pared by 4 bases and J by 6 bases, with 10 bases between. CDR3 in amino acids: CASGSGWGQPQHF. For the CDR3, the DNA is TGTGCTAGTGGTTCTGGGTGGGGTCAGCCCCAGCATTTT.

The J gene is TRBJ1-1, the V gene TRBV28, with 9 bases aligning to TRBD1. Germline V gene lookup returns CDR1 MDHEN and CDR2 SYDVKM. The ends lost 6 bases at V and 3 bases at J; junction bases unmatched: 8. There are 15 residues in the CDR3. Written as DNA, the CDR3 is TGTGCCAGCAGCCGTGGACAGGGGAGGGACACTGAAGCTTTCTTT. Its translation is CASSRGQGRDTEAFF. The full variable domain, in which reference TRBV28 and TRBJ1-1 provide the parts outside the CDR3, is DVKVTQSSRYLVKRTGEKVFLECVQDMDHENMFWYRQDPGLGLRLIYFSYDVKMKEKGDIPEGYSVSREKKERFSLILESASTNQTSMYLCASSRGQGRDTEAFFGQGTRLTVV.

This clone was seen only once. This chain uses TRBV6-6 with TRBJ1-5, with 8 bases lining up with TRBD1. After removal of 6 bases from V and 7 bases from J, the junction contained 8 bases not matched to a gene. CDR3 size: 14 residues. CDR1 and CDR2 (germline): MNHNY, SVGAGI (reference sequence). CDR3 bases: TGTGCCAGCAGCGGACAGGGCCTTCGCCAGCCCCAGCATTTT. Translation: CASSGQGLRQPQHF.

The J gene is TRBJ2-7, the V gene TRBV11-1; TRBD2 matches at 8 bases. The CDR3 runs 14 residues. From germline, CDR1 is SGHAT and CDR2 FQDESV (reference sequence). V shed 3 bases and J 5 bases; nucleotides not matched to a gene: 6. The chain's CDR3 is CASSLKAGAHEQYF. The CDR3 coding sequence is TGTGCCAGCAGCTTGAAAGCGGGAGCCCACGAGCAGTACTTC.

As to this clone: Other DNA sequences in the sample encode the same CDR3. The V gene is TRBV4-1, the J gene TRBJ2-5; possibly TRBD2 for D (6 bases). V lost 0 bases, J lost 5 bases, and 10 bases lay in between. CDR1 is MGHRA, CDR2 YSYEKL, per germline. The CDR3 spans 14 residues. The CDR3 sequence is CASSQEGGVETQYF. The CDR3 bases are TGCGCCAGCAGCCAAGAGGGGGGTGTGGAGACCCAGTACTTC.